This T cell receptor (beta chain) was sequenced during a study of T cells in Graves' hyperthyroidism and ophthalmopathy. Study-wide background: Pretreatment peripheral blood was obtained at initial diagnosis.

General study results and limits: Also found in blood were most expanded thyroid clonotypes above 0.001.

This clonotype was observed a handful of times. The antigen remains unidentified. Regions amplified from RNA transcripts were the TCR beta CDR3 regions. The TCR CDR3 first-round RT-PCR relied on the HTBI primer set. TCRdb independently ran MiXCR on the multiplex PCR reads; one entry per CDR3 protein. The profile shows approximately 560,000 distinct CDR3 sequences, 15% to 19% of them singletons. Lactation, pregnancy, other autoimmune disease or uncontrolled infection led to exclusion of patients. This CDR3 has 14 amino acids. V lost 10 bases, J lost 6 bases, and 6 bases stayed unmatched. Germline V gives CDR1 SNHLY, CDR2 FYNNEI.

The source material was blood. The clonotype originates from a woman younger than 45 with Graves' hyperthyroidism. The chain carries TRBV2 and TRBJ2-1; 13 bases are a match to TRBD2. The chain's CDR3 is CANTGTSGTNEQFF. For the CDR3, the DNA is TGTGCCAACACCGGGACTAGCGGGACCAATGAGCAGTTCTTC.